This TCR beta chain was sequenced for a study of blood T cell repertoires in COVID-19 (TCRdb year 2020). About the investigation overall: Samples from collaborators originated in the United States, Italy and Spain and spanned both the acute and convalescent phases of COVID-19. Where available, HLA class I and class II types were obtained from metadata supplied by the sample provider rather than from assay-based typing. The prospective study material was composed of cDNA or gDNA derived from T cells, B-cell-depleted T cells, or PBMCs. Nearly every sample came with metadata listing a de-identified subject ID, COVID-19 status, age in years and sex. The repertoires were released in a freely available public database intended as a resource for research on the immune response to SARS-CoV-2. Samples were obtained from the ongoing ImmuneRACE study (first 160 participants) and from 950 to 1,500 subjects provided by 6 global collaborators. Deeply sampled blood TCRbeta repertoires from subjects exposed to, actively infected with, or recovered from COVID-19 were included in the dataset. Here is what the overall study found, with its caveats: Clinical and demographic metadata were provided uncurated, with the amount varying by source and participant.

Remarks on this clone: There is no known antigen for this receptor. The record has no base qualities; no much larger clone is one base away.

Collaborating institutions collected whole blood in K2EDTA tubes following their own protocols. For TCRbeta analysis, collaborators shipped samples in one of three forms: frozen whole blood, isolated PBMCs, or DNA extracted from either of those sample types. TCRbeta CDR3 regions were amplified from genomic DNA by means of the immunoSEQ Assay, a bias-controlled multiplex PCR. The study's processing was this. Nucleated cell counts per sample were estimated from amplification of reference gene primers within the assay. To quantify the absolute abundance of each unique TCRbeta CDR3 rearrangement, sequence reads were collapsed and filtered. For each sample, productive Simpson clonality was calculated by taking the square root of Simpson's diversity index across productive rearrangements. TCRdb carries this immuneACCESS record with in-frame sequences only. Its versions omit some clonotypes, under half of them owing to an unresolved V gene in the studies checked, with the rest unexplained. V, J and clone size reflect that table, while D and trimming were determined from the DNA. This sample holds about 140,000 clones; about 70% were observed only once. The ten top clones hold around 13% of the sample.

The CDR3 runs 13 amino acids, cysteine and phenylalanine included. The retained sequence is limited to the CDR3, 39 bases, with the frame set at the first base. Deletion took 11 bases off V and 0 bases off J, with a span of 11 bases between the germline ends. CDR1 SEHNR and CDR2 FQNEAQ are derived from the germline V gene (reference sequence). This sequence originates from a man at least 80 years old with acute or convalescent COVID-19. The sequenced sample consisted of peripheral blood. The chain is encoded by TRBV7-9 joined to TRBJ2-1; TRBD1 is a weak D gene call, 5 bases matching. The DNA sequence is TGTGCCCTCCGACAGAGCTCCTACAATGAGCAGTTCTTC. Its protein is CALRQSSYNEQFF.